The subject of this entry is one T cell receptor beta chain. What it recognizes is unknown. The CDR3 has 13 residues. Germline-derived CDR1 and CDR2 are SNHLY and FYNNEI. The V end lost 6 bases, the J end lost 6 bases, and 15 bases lay between the germline ends. CD45RO/CCR7/CD25/CD127/CD95/CD27 sorting isolated CD4+ naive, central memory, regulatory and stem cell-like memory cells. The sample belongs to a study of beta chain features in type 1 diabetes. General study results and limits: Here, the possible influence of HLA type (on TCRB rearrangement) remained unresolved. Reads derived from cDNA could over-represent cells showing high TCR expression. Sampled from patients, naive, central memory and Treg TCRB repertoires appeared more similar than those sampled from healthy donors. Shortening that was moderate but significant affected the TCRB CDR3s of Type 1 diabetes patients in all four CD4+ subsets.

cDNA synthesis used the whole RNA isolate, giving expressed TCRB sequences. Assay: immunoSEQ multiplex PCR; the TCRdb copy retains only in-frame clones and omits some. The sample records about 650,000 clones, 9.5% to 15% being singletons. The chain combines TRBV2 with TRBJ2-7, with a weak D call TRBD2 (5 bases). The sequence was collected from a man aged 25-45 years with type 1 diabetes. The source material was naive CD4+ T cells from blood. CDR3 nucleotide sequence: TGTGCCAGCAGGGGAGAATTGGGCCTCGAGCAGTACTTC. Translated: CASRGELGLEQYF.